Following are 26 T cell receptor beta chains from one sample sequenced in a study of T-cell memory formation after mild COVID-19 (dated by TCRdb to 2020 to 2022). The library relied on 5' RACE. The data were produced on an Illumina NovaSeq 6000. The public reads were run again by TCRdb, first through fastp at Q25 and then through MiXCR, and only productive beta chains were kept. Here each entry gathers all rows of one CDR3 protein and keeps the most common genes and DNA. The sample contains a few hundred thousand distinct CDR3 sequences, roughly a sixth of them found a single time. The biggest ten clones account for under 25% of the sample. The sample consisted of PBMCs or a T cell subset sorted from them (not recorded which). The receptors were sampled from a man aged 18 to 30 who had mild COVID-19 (a few samples of this study predate the infection). The sample titles of this study are shuffled in the database, so cell type and time point are left out; the donor was told from shared clones.

The CDR3 region is CSATAGGTQYF. The CDR3 nucleotides read TGCAGCGCCACGGCGGGGGGGACCCAGTACTTC. The chain is built from TRBV29-1 and TRBJ2-5, with 8 bases that match TRBD2. Trimming at V came to 7 bases and at J to 7 bases, leaving 5 bases not matched to a gene. The germline CDR1 and CDR2 sequences are SQVTM and ANQGSEA. This CDR3 contains 11 residues.

The J gene is TRBJ2-7, the V gene TRBV7-8, with 7 bases identical to TRBD1. Germline V gene lookup returns CDR1 SGHVS and CDR2 FQNEAQ. Germline trimming cut 5 bases from V and 7 bases from J; bases unmatched to any gene: 5. The CDR3 covers 12 residues. The CDR3 sequence is CASSLQGLEQYF. The CDR3 DNA reads as TGTGCCAGCAGCCTACAGGGGCTGGAGCAGTACTTC.

There are a few counts of this clonotype. In DNA, the CDR3 is TGTGCCAGCAGCCCTCCCGGAGGCACTGAAGCTTTCTTT. Its translation is CASSPPGGTEAFF. This chain connects TRBV7-9 to TRBJ1-1; D not certain. This CDR3 has 13 amino acids. Germline values: CDR1 SEHNR, CDR2 FQNEAQ (reference sequence). Trimming cost V 5 bases and J 4 bases, with 11 bases left between them.

This clonotype was found a few times. The CDR3 nucleotides read TGCGCCAGCAGCTCCGGCAGCCGTGGTGAGACCCAGTACTTC. This gives the protein CASSSGSRGETQYF. The chain links TRBV5-1 to TRBJ2-5; no definite D call. This CDR3 comprises 14 residues. Trimming removed 3 bases at V and 5 bases at J, with 14 bases between. Per germline, CDR1 SGHRS and CDR2 YFSETQ.

The chain couples TRBV7-9 to TRBJ1-3; D is possibly TRBD1 (5 bases). The V end lost 5 bases, the J end lost 0 bases, and 8 bases lay between the germline ends. The germline CDR1 and CDR2 sequences are SEHNR and FQNEAQ (reference sequence). The CDR3 is 14 residues long. In DNA, the CDR3 is TGTGCCAGCAGCCGAGGGGCCTCTGGAAACACCATATATTTT. The encoded protein is CASSRGASGNTIYF.

The rearrangement uses TRBV2 and TRBJ2-7, with 7 bases fitting TRBD1. The CDR3 has 14 residues. Germline V gives CDR1 SNHLY, CDR2 FYNNEI. The ends lost 6 bases at V and 5 bases at J; junction bases unmatched: 10. CDR3 coding DNA: TGTGCCAGCAGCTTACAGGGGAGCTTCGACGAGCAGTACGTC. Translating it yields CASSLQGSFDEQYV.

This clonotype turned up a few times. The chain combines TRBV19 with TRBJ2-7, with 9 bases matching TRBD1. The ends lost 5 bases at V and 2 bases at J; junction bases unmatched: 4. CDR1 and CDR2 (germline): LNHDA, SQIVND (reference sequence). This CDR3 is built from 14 residues. In DNA form, the CDR3 reads TGTGCCAGTAGTCGGACAGGGGTGGCCTACGAGCAGTACTTC. As protein: CASSRTGVAYEQYF.

This clonotype was seen more than once but under ten times. This rearrangement joins TRBV14 to TRBJ1-6, with TRBD1 matching 8 bases. Germline-derived CDR1 and CDR2 are SGHDN and FVKESK. V dropped 4 bases and J dropped 9; count of bases not matched to a gene: 5. The CDR3 is made up of 14 amino acids. CDR3 sequence: CASSPWTGSSPLHF. The CDR3 DNA is TGTGCCAGCAGCCCCTGGACAGGGTCTTCACCCCTCCACTTT.

The chain combines TRBV19 with TRBJ1-1; D may be TRBD1 (5 bases). CDR3 size: 15 residues. Germline V gene data show CDR1 as LNHDA and CDR2 as SQIVND (reference sequence). The V end lost 9 bases, the J end lost 1 base, and 18 bases lay between the germline ends. The CDR3 bases are TGTGCCAGATTTTCGGGGGTCACATCGAACACTGAAGCTTTCTTT. This encodes CARFSGVTSNTEAFF.

The V and J genes are TRBV5-1 and TRBJ1-1; 7 bases agree with TRBD1. The V segment lost 4 bases and the J segment 3 bases; nucleotides outside the gene matches: 6. The germline V gene has CDR1 SGHRS and CDR2 YFSETQ. The CDR3 sequence is 14 residues long. CDR3 sequence reads: CASSLTGVDTEAFF. The CDR3 DNA reads TGCGCCAGCAGCCTTACAGGGGTGGACACTGAAGCTTTCTTT.

This clonotype was detected a few times. The chain uses TRBV28 and TRBJ2-7; possible D gene TRBD2, 7 bases. Trimming shortened V by 5 bases and J by 7 bases, and 15 bases separated the two germline ends. Germline loops: CDR1 MDHEN, CDR2 SYDVKM. The length of the CDR3 is 13 residues. CDR3 residues: CASSAAGASEQYV. CDR3 coding DNA: TGTGCCAGCAGTGCCGCGGGGGCGTCTGAGCAGTACGTC.

The genes are TRBV19 and TRBJ1-1; a weak D match, TRBD1 (6 bases). The CDR3 consists of 11 residues. Germline assignment: CDR1 LNHDA and CDR2 SQIVND (reference sequence). The CDR3 here is CSSGAYTEAFF. In DNA form, the CDR3 reads TGTTCCTCGGGGGCGTACACTGAAGCTTTCTTT.

This clonotype was picked up many times. The rearrangement links TRBV29-1 to TRBJ2-7; D is ambiguous. The CDR3 extends over 11 amino acids. Germline CDR1 and CDR2: SQVTM and ANQGSEA. V was shortened by 4 bases and J by 4 bases, with 8 bases between the two germline ends. CDR3 sequence (DNA): TGCAGCGTTGCGCAGTCTTACGAGCAGTACGTC. Translated, it gives CSVAQSYEQYV.

The genes are TRBV20-1 and TRBJ2-5; 9 nucleotides align to TRBD2. Germline V gives CDR1 DFQATT, CDR2 SNEGSKA (reference sequence). The CDR3 extends over 14 amino acids. J gave up 5 bases and V 5 bases, and 9 bases lay outside the gene matches. The CDR3 region is CSAGRVAGEETQYF. As DNA, the CDR3 is TGCAGTGCTGGCCGTGTAGCGGGGGAGGAGACCCAGTACTTC.

J is TRBJ2-7 and V is TRBV27; D is possibly TRBD1 (5 bases). CDR1 is MNHEY, CDR2 SMNVEV, per germline (reference sequence). This CDR3 has 14 residues. V lost 0 bases and J 3 bases, leaving 9 bases between the germline ends. The CDR3 spells CASSLSAGRYEQYF. The CDR3 DNA follows: TGTGCCAGCAGTTTATCGGCAGGGCGCTACGAGCAGTACTTC.

This clonotype has a handful of counts. The chain recombines TRBV7-2 with TRBJ2-3; TRBD2 matches at 8 bases. V shed 5 bases, J shed 2 bases, and the junction held 9 bases outside the gene matches. Germline V gene lookup returns CDR1 SGHTA and CDR2 FQGNSA. The CDR3 totals 16 residues. CDR3 amino acids: CASSLRAGAFTDTQYF. The CDR3 DNA reads TGTGCCAGCAGCCTAAGAGCGGGGGCCTTCACAGATACGCAGTATTTT.

V gene TRBV7-2 combines with J gene TRBJ1-5; D is undetermined. The CDR3 runs 15 residues. Germline V gene sequence: CDR1 SGHTA, CDR2 FQGNSA. V gave up 2 bases and J gave up 1 base, with 9 bases separating them. DNA of the CDR3: TGTGCCAGCAGCTTAACCCATGAGAGCAATCAGCCCCAGCATTTT. Protein product: CASSLTHESNQPQHF.

This clonotype has ten or more counts. The CDR3 spells CASSLEGHTDTQYF. The CDR3 bases are TGTGCCAGCAGCCTAGAGGGGCACACAGATACGCAGTATTTT. The J gene is TRBJ2-3, the V gene TRBV7-9, with D possibly being TRBD1 or TRBD2 (5 bases each). Germline CDR1 and CDR2: SEHNR and FQNEAQ (reference sequence). Trimming shortened V by 5 bases and J by 2 bases, and 11 bases separated the two germline ends. The CDR3 has 14 amino acids.

Only a few counts were recorded for this clonotype. The V gene is TRBV6-2 or TRBV6-3, the J gene TRBJ2-1; 10 bases are a match to TRBD2. Losses at the gene ends were 7 bases for V and 10 bases for J; bases not matched to a gene: 13. Germline V lookup: CDR1 MNHEY, CDR2 SVGEGT. The CDR3 has 15 amino acids. The CDR3 DNA reads as TGTGCCAGCAAGCAGGTAGCGGGGGGACGTAGGGAGCAGTTCTTC. Protein sequence: CASKQVAGGRREQFF.

The V call is TRBV18, the J call TRBJ1-1; TRBD1 agrees at 7 bases. Germline trimming cut 5 bases from V and 6 bases from J; bases unmatched to any gene: 9. CDR1 is KGHSH, CDR2 LQKENI, per germline. This CDR3 has 14 amino acids. CDR3 protein: CASSITRGSPEAFF. CDR3 DNA: TGTGCCAGCTCAATAACCAGGGGGTCCCCTGAAGCTTTCTTT.

The rearrangement joins TRBV10-3 to TRBJ2-3; no clear D. CDR1 is ENHRY and CDR2 is SYGVKD in the germline V gene. The V end lost 0 bases, the J end lost 2 bases, and 15 bases lay between the germline ends. The CDR3 spans 17 residues. CDR3 sequence (DNA): TGTGCCATCAGTGAGTCGATCGTGTCACTTACCACAGATACGCAGTATTTT. It translates to CAISESIVSLTTDTQYF.

This clonotype was counted many times. The rearrangement uses TRBV15 and TRBJ2-5, with D unresolved. This CDR3 contains 14 residues. Germline V gene sequence: CDR1 LNHNV, CDR2 YYDKDF (reference sequence). The ends were cut back, 5 bases at V and 1 base at J, with 11 bases in the middle. CDR3 in amino acids: CATSSDSPQETQYF. The CDR3 DNA sequence: TGTGCCACCAGCTCTGACTCACCCCAAGAGACCCAGTACTTC.

J is TRBJ1-5 and V is TRBV5-1; D gene ambiguous. This CDR3 is 15 amino acids long. V was trimmed by 0 bases and J by 0 bases, leaving 7 bases between them. Germline values: CDR1 SGHRS, CDR2 YFSETQ. This CDR3 reads CASSLGTYSNQPQHF. In DNA form, the CDR3 reads TGCGCCAGCAGCTTGGGAACGTATAGCAATCAGCCCCAGCATTTT.

The rearrangement links TRBV7-9 to TRBJ1-1, with TRBD1 identical over 7 bases. The V and J ends lost 4 bases and 0 bases, in that order; junction bases with no gene match: 5. The CDR3 has 15 amino acids. CDR1 is SEHNR, CDR2 FQNEAQ, per germline (reference sequence). The CDR3 loop is CASSSGQALNTEAFF. CDR3 nucleotides: TGTGCCAGCAGCTCAGGACAGGCCCTGAACACTGAAGCTTTCTTT.

The chain recombines TRBV5-1 with TRBJ2-1; D tentatively fits TRBD1 or TRBD2 (5 bases each). This CDR3 has 16 amino acids. Germline V CDR1 and CDR2: SGHRS, YFSETQ. The V gene lost 0 bases and the J gene lost 8 bases, with 18 bases spanning the gap. CDR3 region: CASSLAESAGSDEQFF. The CDR3 nucleotides read TGCGCCAGCAGCTTGGCCGAATCGGCAGGGAGCGATGAGCAGTTCTTC.

The chain joins TRBV29-1 to TRBJ1-3; weak D call: TRBD1 (5 bases). The CDR3 covers 12 residues. The germline V and J ends were trimmed by 6 bases and 8 bases, with 14 bases remaining between them. From germline, CDR1 is SQVTM and CDR2 ANQGSEA. For the CDR3, the DNA is TGCAGCGTGCGCCCGAAAGGGGACACCATATATTTT. It codes for CSVRPKGDTIYF.